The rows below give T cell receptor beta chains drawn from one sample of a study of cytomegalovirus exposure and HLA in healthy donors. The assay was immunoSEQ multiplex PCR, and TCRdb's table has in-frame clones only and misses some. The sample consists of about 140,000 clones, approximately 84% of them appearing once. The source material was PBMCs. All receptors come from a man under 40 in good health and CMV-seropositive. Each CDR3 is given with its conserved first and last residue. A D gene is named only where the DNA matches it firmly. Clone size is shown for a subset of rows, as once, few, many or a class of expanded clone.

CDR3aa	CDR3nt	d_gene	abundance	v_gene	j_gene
CASSLALTVAGNTIYF	TGTGCCAGCAGCTTAGCGTTGACTGTTGCGGGAAACACCATATATTTT	-	once	TRBV7-9	TRBJ1-3
CATSRLQGLGEKLFF	TGTGCCACCAGCAGATTACAGGGCCTGGGGGAAAAACTGTTTTTT	-	-	TRBV15	TRBJ1-4
CASSHGITYEQYF	TGTGCCAGCAGTCACGGGATTACCTACGAGCAGTACTTC	-	-	TRBV28	TRBJ2-7
CASSRGLAGPWEQYF	TGTGCCAGCAGTCGCGGACTAGCGGGCCCTTGGGAGCAGTACTTC	TRBD2	-	TRBV6-1	TRBJ2-7
CASSHLTGDYSNQPQHF	TGTGCCAGCAGCCACCTGACAGGGGACTATAGCAATCAGCCCCAGCATTTT	TRBD1	-	TRBV7-6	TRBJ1-5
CASSEKLESYEQYF	TGTGCCAGCAGTGAAAAGCTAGAGTCCTACGAGCAGTACTTC	-	once	TRBV2	TRBJ2-7
CASSSPGQGHNEQFF	TGTGCCAGCAGTTCACCGGGACAGGGGCACAATGAGCAGTTCTTC	TRBD1	once	TRBV27	TRBJ2-1
CASSGTLGNNEQFF	TGTGCCAGCAGCGGGACACTCGGAAACAATGAGCAGTTCTTC	-	-	TRBV9	TRBJ2-1
CASSVNRDRGLFF	TGTGCCAGCAGCGTGAACCGGGACAGGGGGCTGTTCTTC	TRBD1	once	TRBV5-4	TRBJ2-1
CASSIRGNEQFF	TGTGCCAGCAGCATTAGAGGGAATGAGCAGTTCTTC	-	-	TRBV13	TRBJ2-1
CASSFRQVTDTQYF	TGTGCCAGCAGTTTTAGACAGGTGACAGATACGCAGTATTTT	-	once	TRBV27	TRBJ2-3
CASSPGTSGRAFSYNEQFF	TGCGCCAGCAGCCCTGGGACTAGCGGGAGGGCCTTCTCCTACAATGAGCAGTTCTTC	TRBD2	-	TRBV5-1	TRBJ2-1
CASSLEGGLHNEQFF	TGCGCCAGCAGCTTGGAGGGGGGGCTCCACAATGAGCAGTTCTTC	-	few	TRBV5-1	TRBJ2-1
CASSRWGGSSAEAFF	TGTGCCAGCAGCCGCTGGGGAGGGTCGAGCGCTGAAGCTTTCTTT	-	-	TRBV11-2	TRBJ1-1
CASSEQIGVGYTF	TGCGCCAGCAGTGAGCAGATAGGGGTAGGCTACACCTTC	-	-	TRBV10-2	TRBJ1-2
CASSVQGAWQPQHF	TGTGCCAGCAGTGTACAGGGGGCGTGGCAGCCCCAGCATTTT	TRBD1	-	TRBV28	TRBJ1-5
CASSPGIASGTDTQYF	TGTGCCAGCTCACCGGGTATAGCGAGCGGCACAGATACGCAGTATTTT	-	once	TRBV18	TRBJ2-3
CASRRGIYANEKLFF	TGTGCCAGCAGGAGGGGGATTTACGCTAATGAAAAACTGTTTTTT	-	-	TRBV5-8	TRBJ1-4
CASSIRDYVVGTQYF	TGTGCCAGTAGTATCAGAGACTACGTGGTTGGGACCCAGTACTTC	-	-	TRBV19	TRBJ2-5
CASSLGTSGSILQETQYF	TGTGCCAGCAGCCTTGGGACTAGCGGGAGTATTCTCCAAGAGACCCAGTACTTC	TRBD2	-	TRBV11-2	TRBJ2-5
CASSIDNRAYNEQFF	TGTGCCAGTAGTATAGATAACAGAGCCTACAATGAGCAGTTCTTC	-	-	TRBV19	TRBJ2-1
CASLGTGVKYEQYF	TGTGCCAGCTTGGGTACAGGGGTTAAATACGAGCAGTACTTC	TRBD1	-	TRBV10-3	TRBJ2-7
CVRSLVARDAPEAFF	TGTGTCAGAAGCTTAGTGGCCAGGGATGCGCCTGAAGCTTTCTTT	-	-	TRBV7-5	TRBJ1-1
CASHSTLRGSLGSRDTQYF	TGTGCCAGCCACAGCACCCTAAGGGGGAGTCTAGGGAGTAGAGATACGCAGTATTTT	-	-	TRBV9	TRBJ2-3